This entry features one T cell receptor (beta chain) sequence. The antigen is undetermined. Germline V CDR1 and CDR2: ENHRY, SYGVKD. V was clipped by 2 bases and J by 5 bases, with 19 bases between them. The CDR3 loop spans 16 amino acids. This specimen comes from a study of shared clonotypes between healthy human individuals. Study conclusions and caveats: Genetic and exposure-history diversity was limited by the few donors.

The method was immunoSEQ multiplex PCR; TCRdb's version includes in-frame clones alone and lacks a portion of them. The table records approximately 1.5 million clones, just under 99% of them present only once. The sequencing input was naive CD4+ T cells sorted from blood. The subset here: CD45RA+ positively selected. The chain employs TRBV10-3 and TRBJ2-7; D is possibly TRBD1 or TRBD2 (5 bases each). The sequence derives from a man under 40 in good health. The DNA of the CDR3 is TGTGCCATCAGTGAGAGGGACCCCGGGAAGGTCCACGAGCAGTACTTC. Protein sequence: CAISERDPGKVHEQYF.